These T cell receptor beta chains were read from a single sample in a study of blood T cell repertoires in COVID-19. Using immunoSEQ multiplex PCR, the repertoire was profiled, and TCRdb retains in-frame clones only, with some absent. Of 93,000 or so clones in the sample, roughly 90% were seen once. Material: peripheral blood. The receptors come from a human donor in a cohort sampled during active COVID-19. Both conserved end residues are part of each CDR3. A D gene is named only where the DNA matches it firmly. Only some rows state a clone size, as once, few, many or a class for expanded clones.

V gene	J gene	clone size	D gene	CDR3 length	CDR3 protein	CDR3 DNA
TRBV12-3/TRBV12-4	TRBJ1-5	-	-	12	CASSSINQPQHF	TGTGCCAGCAGTTCCATCAATCAGCCCCAGCATTTT
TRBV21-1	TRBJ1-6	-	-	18	CASIQDGQMFSYNSPLHF	TGTGCCAGCATACAGGACGGTCAGATGTTCTCCTATAATTCACCCCTCCACTTT
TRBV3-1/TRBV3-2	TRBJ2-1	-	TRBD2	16	CASRGTSGRSYNEQFF	TGTGCCAGCAGGGGTACTAGCGGCCGCTCCTACAATGAGCAGTTCTTC
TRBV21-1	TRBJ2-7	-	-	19	CASSVHRVIGAYISYEQYF	TGTGCCAGCAGCGTTCACAGGGTTATTGGGGCTTACATCTCCTACGAGCAGTACTTC
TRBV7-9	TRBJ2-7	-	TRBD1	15	CASSSDRQGAYEQYF	TGTGCCAGCAGCTCGGACCGACAGGGGGCCTACGAGCAGTACTTC
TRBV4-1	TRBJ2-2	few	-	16	CASSQIGGSVTGELFF	TGCGCCAGCAGCCAAATTGGGGGGTCCGTCACCGGGGAGCTGTTTTTT
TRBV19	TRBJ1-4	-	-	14	CASTDRDLGEKLFF	TGTGCCAGTACCGACCGGGACTTGGGGGAAAAACTGTTTTTT
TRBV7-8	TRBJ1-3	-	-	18	CASSLGPGLFHSGNTIYF	TGTGCCAGCAGCTTAGGCCCGGGACTTTTCCACTCTGGAAACACCATATATTTT
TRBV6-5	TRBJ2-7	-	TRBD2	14	CASSYRTRNYEQYF	TGTGCCAGCAGTTACCGGACTAGGAACTACGAGCAGTACTTC
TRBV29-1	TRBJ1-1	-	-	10	CSAVNTEAFF	TGCAGCGCCGTGAACACTGAAGCTTTCTTT
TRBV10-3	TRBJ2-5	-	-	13	CAISAGRFETQYF	TGTGCCATCAGTGCAGGTAGATTTGAGACCCAGTACTTC
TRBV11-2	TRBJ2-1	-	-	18	CASSFPLGDPIEYNEQFF	TGTGCCAGCAGCTTTCCCCTCGGGGATCCTATTGAGTACAATGAGCAGTTCTTC
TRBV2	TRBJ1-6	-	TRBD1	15	CAIHSGTGLNSPLHF	TGTGCCATTCATTCCGGGACAGGGCTAAATTCACCCCTCCACTTT
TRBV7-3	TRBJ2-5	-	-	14	CASSQGSPGETQYF	TGTGCCAGCAGCCAGGGGTCCCCGGGGGAGACCCAGTACTTC
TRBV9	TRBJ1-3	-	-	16	CASSLDGATTGNTIYF	TGTGCCAGCAGCCTCGACGGAGCAACAACTGGAAACACCATATATTTT
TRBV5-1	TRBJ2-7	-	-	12	CASSLSPSEQYF	TGCGCCAGCAGCTTGAGCCCTTCCGAGCAGTACTTC
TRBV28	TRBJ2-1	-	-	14	CASRSGARGNEQFF	TGTGCCAGCAGGTCCGGGGCGAGGGGGAATGAGCAGTTCTTC